This T cell receptor (beta chain) was recorded in a study of vaccination effects on CD4 cells after COVID-19. Study at large: After the second dose, samples were taken at median day 72. Study-level results: Late in the post-vaccination period, infection-induced and vaccine-induced clones underwent marked clonal contraction.

Produced via immunoSEQ multiplex PCR; TCRdb's table is partial and in-frame only. The sample shows about 24,000 clones, 81% of them seen only once. Antigen-specific CD4+ T cells were first expanded with viral peptide pools by the ViraFEST assay and only then sequenced. After around 10 days in culture, the CD4+ T cells were isolated. Two-dose vaccination with either BNT162b2 or mRNA-1273 was given to the participants. Comment on this clone: Its antigen is not identified.

From germline, CDR1 is SGHTA and CDR2 FQGTGA. Trimming took 5 bases from V and 3 from J, leaving 9 bases between them. This CDR3 comprises 13 residues. Sample: CD4+ T cells from PBMCs cultured with SARS-CoV-2 spike peptides, taken after COVID-19 vaccination. The chain joins TRBV7-3 to TRBJ2-3; no clear D. The TCR sequence derives from a human donor who received a COVID-19 vaccine. Some clones in this sample may be carry-over from other donors' samples. The CDR3 protein is CASSTRGTDTQYF. CDR3 in DNA: TGTGCCAGCAGCACGAGAGGTACAGATACGCAGTATTTT.